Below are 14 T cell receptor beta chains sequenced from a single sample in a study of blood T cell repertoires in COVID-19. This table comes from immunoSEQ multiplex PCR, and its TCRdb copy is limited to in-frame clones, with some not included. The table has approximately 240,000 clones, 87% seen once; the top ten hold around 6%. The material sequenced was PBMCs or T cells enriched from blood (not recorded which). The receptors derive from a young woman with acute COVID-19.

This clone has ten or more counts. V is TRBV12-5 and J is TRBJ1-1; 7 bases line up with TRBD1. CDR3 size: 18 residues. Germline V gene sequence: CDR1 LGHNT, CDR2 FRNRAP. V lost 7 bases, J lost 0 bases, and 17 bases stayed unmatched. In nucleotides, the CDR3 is TGTGCTAGTGCCACCACTTCCCCCGGGACAGCCATGAACACTGAAGCTTTCTTT. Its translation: CASATTSPGTAMNTEAFF. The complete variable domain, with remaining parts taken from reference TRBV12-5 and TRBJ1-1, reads DARVTQTPRHKVTEMGQEVTMRCQPILGHNTVFWYRQTMMQGLELLAYFRNRAPLDDSGMPKDRFSAEMPDATLATLKIQPSEPRDSAVYFCASATTSPGTAMNTEAFFGQGTRLTVV.

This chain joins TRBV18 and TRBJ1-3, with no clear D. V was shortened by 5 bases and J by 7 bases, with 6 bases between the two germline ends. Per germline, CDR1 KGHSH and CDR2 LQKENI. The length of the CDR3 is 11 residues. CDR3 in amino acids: CASSAENTIYF. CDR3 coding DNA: TGTGCCAGCTCAGCGGAGAACACCATATATTTT.

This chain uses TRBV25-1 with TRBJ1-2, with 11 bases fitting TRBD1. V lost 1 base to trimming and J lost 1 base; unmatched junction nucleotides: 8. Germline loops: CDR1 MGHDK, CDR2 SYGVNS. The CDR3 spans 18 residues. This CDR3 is CASSESHPGQGVNYGYTF. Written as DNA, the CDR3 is TGTGCCAGCAGTGAATCCCATCCGGGACAGGGGGTTAACTATGGCTACACCTTC.

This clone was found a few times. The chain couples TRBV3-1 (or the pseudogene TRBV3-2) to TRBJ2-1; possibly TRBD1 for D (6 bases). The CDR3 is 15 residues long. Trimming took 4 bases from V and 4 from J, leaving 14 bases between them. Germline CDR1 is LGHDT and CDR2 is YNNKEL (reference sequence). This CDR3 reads CASSLGTRSYNEQFF. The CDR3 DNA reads TGTGCCAGCAGCCTCGGGACAAGGTCGTACAATGAGCAGTTCTTC.

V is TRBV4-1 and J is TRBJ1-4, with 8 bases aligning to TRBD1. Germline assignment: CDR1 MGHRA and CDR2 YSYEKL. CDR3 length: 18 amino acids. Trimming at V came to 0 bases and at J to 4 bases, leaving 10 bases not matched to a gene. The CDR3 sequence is CASSQDGRGQAGNEKLFF. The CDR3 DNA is TGCGCCAGCAGCCAAGACGGGCGGGGACAGGCGGGTAATGAAAAACTGTTTTTT.

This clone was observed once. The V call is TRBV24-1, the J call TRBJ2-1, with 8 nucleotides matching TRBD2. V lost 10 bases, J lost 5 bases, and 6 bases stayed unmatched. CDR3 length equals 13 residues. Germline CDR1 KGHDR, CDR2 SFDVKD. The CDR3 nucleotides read TGTGCCACGCGGGGGGCCGGGGACAATGAGCAGTTCTTC. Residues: CATRGAGDNEQFF.

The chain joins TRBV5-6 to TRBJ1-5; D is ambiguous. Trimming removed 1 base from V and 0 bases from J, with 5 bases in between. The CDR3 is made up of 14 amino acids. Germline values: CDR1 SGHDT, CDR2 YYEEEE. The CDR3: CASSLFSSNQPQHF. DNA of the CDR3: TGTGCCAGCAGCTTGTTCTCTAGCAATCAGCCCCAGCATTTT. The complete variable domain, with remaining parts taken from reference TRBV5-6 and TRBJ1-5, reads DAGVTQSPTHLIKTRGQQVTLRCSPKSGHDTVSWYQQALGQGPQFIFQYYEEEERQRGNFPDRFSGHQFPNYSSELNVNALLLGDSALYLCASSLFSSNQPQHFGDGTRLSIL.

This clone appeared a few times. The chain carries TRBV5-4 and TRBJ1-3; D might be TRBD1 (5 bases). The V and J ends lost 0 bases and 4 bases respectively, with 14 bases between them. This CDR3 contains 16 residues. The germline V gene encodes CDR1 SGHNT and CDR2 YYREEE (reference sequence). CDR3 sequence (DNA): TGTGCCAGCAGCTTGGACGGTACCAACAGGGGAAACACCATATATTTT. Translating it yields CASSLDGTNRGNTIYF.

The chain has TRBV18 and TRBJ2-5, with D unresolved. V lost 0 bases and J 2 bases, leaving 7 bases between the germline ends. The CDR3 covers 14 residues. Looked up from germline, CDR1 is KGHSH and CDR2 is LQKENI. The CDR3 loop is CASSPPLRQETQYF. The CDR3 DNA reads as TGTGCCAGCTCACCACCCCTCAGACAAGAGACCCAGTACTTC.

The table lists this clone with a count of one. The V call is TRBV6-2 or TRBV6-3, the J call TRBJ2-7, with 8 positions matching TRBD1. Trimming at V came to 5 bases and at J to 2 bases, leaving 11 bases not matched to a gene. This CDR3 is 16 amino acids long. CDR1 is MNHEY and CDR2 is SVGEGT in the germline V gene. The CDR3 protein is CASSHPFGQGAYEQYF. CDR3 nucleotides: TGTGCCAGCAGTCACCCCTTTGGACAGGGAGCCTACGAGCAGTACTTC.

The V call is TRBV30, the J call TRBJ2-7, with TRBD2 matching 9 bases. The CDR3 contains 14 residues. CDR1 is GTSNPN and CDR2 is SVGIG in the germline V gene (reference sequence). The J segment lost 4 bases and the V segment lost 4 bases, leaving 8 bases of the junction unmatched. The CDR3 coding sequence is TGTGCCTGGACCAGAACGGGACTAGCTTACGAGCAGTACTTC. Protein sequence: CAWTRTGLAYEQYF.

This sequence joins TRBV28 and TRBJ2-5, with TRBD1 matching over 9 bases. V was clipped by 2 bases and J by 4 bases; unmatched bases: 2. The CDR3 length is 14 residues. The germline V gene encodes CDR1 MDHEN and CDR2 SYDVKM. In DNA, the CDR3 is TGTGCCAGCAGTTTAGGGACAGGGAGAGAGACCCAGTACTTC. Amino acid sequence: CASSLGTGRETQYF. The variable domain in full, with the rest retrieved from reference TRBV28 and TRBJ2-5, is DVKVTQSSRYLVKRTGEKVFLECVQDMDHENMFWYRQDPGLGLRLIYFSYDVKMKEKGDIPEGYSVSREKKERFSLILESASTNQTSMYLCASSLGTGRETQYFGPGTRLLVL.

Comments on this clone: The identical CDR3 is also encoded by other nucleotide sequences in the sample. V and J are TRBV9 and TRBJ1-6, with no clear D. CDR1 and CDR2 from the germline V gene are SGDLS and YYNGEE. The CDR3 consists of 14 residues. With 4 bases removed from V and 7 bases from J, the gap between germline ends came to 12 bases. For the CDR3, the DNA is TGTGCCAGCAGCCCCCCAGGAGGGAATTCACCCCTCCACTTT. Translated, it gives CASSPPGGNSPLHF.

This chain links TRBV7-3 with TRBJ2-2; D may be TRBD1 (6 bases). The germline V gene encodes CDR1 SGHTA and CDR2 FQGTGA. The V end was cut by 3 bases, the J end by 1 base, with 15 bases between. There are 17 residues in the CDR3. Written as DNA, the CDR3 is TGTGCCAGCAGCTTGATCCCCGGGACACGGAACACCGGGGAGCTGTTTTTT. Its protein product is CASSLIPGTRNTGELFF.